This TCR beta chain was found in a study of PD-1 blockade in classical Hodgkin lymphoma. V gave up 2 bases and J gave up 1 base; unmatched junction bases: 5. The CDR3 covers 15 residues. CDR1 and CDR2 from the germline V gene are SGHNT and YYREEE (reference sequence). Sequenced by immunoSEQ multiplex PCR; TCRdb stores in-frame clones only, minus some. Of approximately 12,000 clones in the sample, 70% to 85% were seen once. This clone was found a few times. Autologous stem cell transplantation was followed by relapse in every patient, and brentuximab vedotin exposure varied. The clonotype was recovered from a human donor with classical Hodgkin lymphoma. The chain links TRBV5-4 to TRBJ2-5, with 7 bases aligning to TRBD1. Source: peripheral blood mononuclear cells (PBMCs), taken before the second cycle of nivolumab. CDR3 DNA sequence: TGTGCCAGCAGCTTAAGGACAGGTGTCCAAGAGACCCAGTACTTC. Translating gives CASSLRTGVQETQYF.